This entry describes one T cell receptor (beta chain). The table came from immunoSEQ multiplex PCR; TCRdb's copy has only in-frame clones and leaves some out. The table has around 450,000 clones, roughly 87% seen once. The sample originates from a study of blood T cell repertoires in COVID-19. The CDR3 covers 16 residues. Per germline, CDR1 MNHNS and CDR2 SASEGT. V was cut by 4 bases and J by 1 base, with 13 bases left in between. V gene TRBV6-1 combines with J gene TRBJ2-2; D call uncertain. The TCR sequence derives from a woman aged 18 to 35 with acute COVID-19. Sequencing used PBMCs or T cells enriched from blood (not recorded which). CDR3 residues: CASSGHRLQNTGELFF. The CDR3 coding sequence is TGTGCCAGCAGTGGACATAGGTTGCAGAACACCGGGGAGCTGTTTTTT.